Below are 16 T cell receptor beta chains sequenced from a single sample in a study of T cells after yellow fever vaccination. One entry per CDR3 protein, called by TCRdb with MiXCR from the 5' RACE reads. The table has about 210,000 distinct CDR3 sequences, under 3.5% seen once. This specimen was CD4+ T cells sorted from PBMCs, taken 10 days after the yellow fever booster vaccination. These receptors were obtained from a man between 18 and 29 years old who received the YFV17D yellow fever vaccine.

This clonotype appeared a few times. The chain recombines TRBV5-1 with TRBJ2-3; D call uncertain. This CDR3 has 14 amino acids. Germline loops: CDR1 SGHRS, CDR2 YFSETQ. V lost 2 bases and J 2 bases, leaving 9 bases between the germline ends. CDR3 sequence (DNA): TGCGCCAGCAGCTTTCTTGGACCCACAGATACGCAGTATTTT. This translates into CASSFLGPTDTQYF.

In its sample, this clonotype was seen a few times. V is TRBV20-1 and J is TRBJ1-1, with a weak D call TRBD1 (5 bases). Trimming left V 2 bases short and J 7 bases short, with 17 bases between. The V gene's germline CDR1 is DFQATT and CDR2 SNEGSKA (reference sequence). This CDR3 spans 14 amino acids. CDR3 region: CSARSGTLRNEAFF. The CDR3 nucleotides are TGCAGTGCTAGATCAGGGACCTTAAGGAATGAAGCTTTCTTT.

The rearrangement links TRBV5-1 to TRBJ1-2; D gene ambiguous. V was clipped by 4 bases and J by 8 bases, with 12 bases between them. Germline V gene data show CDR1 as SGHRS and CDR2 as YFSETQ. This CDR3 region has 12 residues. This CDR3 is CASSTRTEGYTF. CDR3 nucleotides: TGCGCCAGCAGCACTCGGACGGAGGGCTACACCTTC.

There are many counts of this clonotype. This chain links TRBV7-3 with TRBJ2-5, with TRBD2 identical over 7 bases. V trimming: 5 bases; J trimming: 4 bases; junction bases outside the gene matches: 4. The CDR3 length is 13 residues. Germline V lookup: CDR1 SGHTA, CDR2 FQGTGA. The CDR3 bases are TGTGCCAGCAGCGACGGACTAGGAGAGACCCAGTACTTC. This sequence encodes CASSDGLGETQYF. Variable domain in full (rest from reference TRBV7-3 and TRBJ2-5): GAGVSQTPSNKVTEKGKYVELRCDPISGHTALYWYRQSLGQGPEFLIYFQGTGAADDSGLPNDRFFAVRPEGSVSTLKIQRTERGDSAVYLCASSDGLGETQYFGPGTRLLVL.

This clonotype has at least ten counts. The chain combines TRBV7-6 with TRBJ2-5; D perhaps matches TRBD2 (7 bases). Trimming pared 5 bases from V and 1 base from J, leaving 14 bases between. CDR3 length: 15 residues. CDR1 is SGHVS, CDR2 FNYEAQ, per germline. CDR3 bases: TGTGCCAGCAGCACCAAGGGGGGGACCCAAGAGACCCAGTACTTC. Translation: CASSTKGGTQETQYF.

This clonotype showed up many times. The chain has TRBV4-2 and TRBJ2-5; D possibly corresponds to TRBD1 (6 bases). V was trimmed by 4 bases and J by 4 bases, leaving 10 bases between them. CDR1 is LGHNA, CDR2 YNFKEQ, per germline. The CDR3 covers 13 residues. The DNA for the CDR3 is TGTGCCAGCAGCCCGGACAGTTTAGAGACCCAGTACTTC. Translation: CASSPDSLETQYF.

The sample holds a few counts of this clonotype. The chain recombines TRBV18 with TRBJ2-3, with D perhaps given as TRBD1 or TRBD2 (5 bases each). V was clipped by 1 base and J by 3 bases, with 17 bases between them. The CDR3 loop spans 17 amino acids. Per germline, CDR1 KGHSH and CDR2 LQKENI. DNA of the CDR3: TGTGCCAGCTCACCACGTAATCGGGACCTCATTACAGATACGCAGTATTTT. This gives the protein CASSPRNRDLITDTQYF.

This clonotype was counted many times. The CDR3 DNA follows: TGTGCCAGCAGCGCAGGACAGGGAGGGAGCAATCAGCCCCAGCATTTT. Translating it yields CASSAGQGGSNQPQHF. The chain joins TRBV12-3 or TRBV12-4 to TRBJ1-5; 8 bases agree with TRBD1. J was trimmed by 1 base and V by 6 bases; bases with no gene match: 8. There are 16 residues in the CDR3.

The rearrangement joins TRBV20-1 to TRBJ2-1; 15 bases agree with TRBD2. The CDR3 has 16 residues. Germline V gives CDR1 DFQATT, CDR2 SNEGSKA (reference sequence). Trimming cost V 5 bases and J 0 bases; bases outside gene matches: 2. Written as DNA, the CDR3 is TGCAGTGCTGGGACTAGCGGGGGGAGCTCCTACAATGAGCAGTTCTTC. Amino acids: CSAGTSGGSSYNEQFF.

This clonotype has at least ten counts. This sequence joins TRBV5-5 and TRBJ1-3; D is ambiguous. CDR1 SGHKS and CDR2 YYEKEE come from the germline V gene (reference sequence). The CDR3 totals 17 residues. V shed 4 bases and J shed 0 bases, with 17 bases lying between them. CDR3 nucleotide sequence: TGTGCCAGCAGCCCCGGCGGTCGGGCCTTCTCTGGAAACACCATATATTTT. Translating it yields CASSPGGRAFSGNTIYF.

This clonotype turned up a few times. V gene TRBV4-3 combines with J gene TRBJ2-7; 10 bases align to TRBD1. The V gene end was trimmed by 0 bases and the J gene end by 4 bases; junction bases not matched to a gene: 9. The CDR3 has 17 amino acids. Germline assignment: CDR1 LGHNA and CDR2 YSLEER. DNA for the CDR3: TGCGCCAGCAGCCAAGACGGGACAGGGGTCCATCTATACGAGCAGTACTTC. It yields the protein CASSQDGTGVHLYEQYF.

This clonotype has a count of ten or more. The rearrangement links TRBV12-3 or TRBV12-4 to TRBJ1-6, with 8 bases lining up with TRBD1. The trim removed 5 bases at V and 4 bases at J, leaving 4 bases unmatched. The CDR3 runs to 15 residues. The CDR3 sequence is CASSTRQGYNSPLHF. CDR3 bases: TGTGCCAGCAGTACACGACAGGGGTATAATTCACCCCTCCACTTT.

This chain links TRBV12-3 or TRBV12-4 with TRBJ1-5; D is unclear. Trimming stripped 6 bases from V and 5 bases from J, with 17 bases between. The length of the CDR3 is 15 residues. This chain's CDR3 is CASSGVAGSYQPQHF. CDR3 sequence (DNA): TGTGCCAGCAGCGGGGTAGCGGGTTCTTATCAGCCCCAGCATTTT.

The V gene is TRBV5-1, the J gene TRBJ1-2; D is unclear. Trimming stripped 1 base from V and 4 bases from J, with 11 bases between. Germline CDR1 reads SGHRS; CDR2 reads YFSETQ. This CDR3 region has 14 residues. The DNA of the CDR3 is TGCGCCAGCAGCTTGTCAGCAGGCGGCTATGGCTACACCTTC. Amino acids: CASSLSAGGYGYTF.

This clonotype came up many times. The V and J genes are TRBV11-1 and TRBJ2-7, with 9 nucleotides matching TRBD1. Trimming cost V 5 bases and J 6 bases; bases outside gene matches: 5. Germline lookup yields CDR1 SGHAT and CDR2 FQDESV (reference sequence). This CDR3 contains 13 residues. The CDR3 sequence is CASSPRDRAEQYF. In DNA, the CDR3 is TGTGCCAGCAGCCCCCGGGACAGGGCCGAGCAGTACTTC. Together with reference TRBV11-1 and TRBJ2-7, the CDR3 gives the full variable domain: EAEVAQSPRYKITEKSQAVAFWCDPISGHATLYWYRQILGQGPELLVQFQDESVVDDSQLPKDRFSAERLKGVDSTLKIQPAELGDSAMYLCASSPRDRAEQYFGPGTRLTVT.

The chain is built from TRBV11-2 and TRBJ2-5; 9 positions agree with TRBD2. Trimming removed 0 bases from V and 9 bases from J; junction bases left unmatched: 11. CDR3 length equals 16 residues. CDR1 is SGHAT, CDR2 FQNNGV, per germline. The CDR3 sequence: CASSLEPAAGGGSQYF. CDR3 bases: TGTGCCAGCAGCTTAGAACCTGCAGCGGGGGGAGGGTCCCAGTACTTC.